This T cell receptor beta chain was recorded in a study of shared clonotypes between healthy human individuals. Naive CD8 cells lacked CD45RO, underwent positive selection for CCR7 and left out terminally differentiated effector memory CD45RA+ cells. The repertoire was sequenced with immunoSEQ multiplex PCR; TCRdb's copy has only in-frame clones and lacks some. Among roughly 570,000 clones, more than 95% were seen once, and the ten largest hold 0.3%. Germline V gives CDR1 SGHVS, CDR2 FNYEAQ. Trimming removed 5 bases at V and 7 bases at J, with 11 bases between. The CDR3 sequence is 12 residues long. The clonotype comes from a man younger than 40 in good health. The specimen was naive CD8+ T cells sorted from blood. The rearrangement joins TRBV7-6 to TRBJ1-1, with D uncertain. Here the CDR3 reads CASSAGEREAFF. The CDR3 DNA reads TGTGCCAGCAGCGCCGGAGAGCGTGAAGCTTTCTTT.